The entry below gives a single TCR beta chain sequence along with its context. Its antigen has not been determined. The method behind the library was the immunoSEQ multiplex PCR assay. For the multiplex PCR, a mixture combining 60 forward primers for TCR Vbeta segments and 13 reverse primers for TCR Jbeta segments was used. A multiplex PCR assay on genomic DNA amplified the CDR3 region of rearranged TCR beta genes. On the Illumina HiSeq System, the amplified TCR beta libraries were sequenced as 87-base-pair reads. The study's own analysis went as follows. Across the roughly 700 repertoires, a later analysis counted 80 million or so unique TCR beta chains, approximately 10 million of which were shared by at least two donors. Raw reads were error-corrected and collapsed into unique sequences with a nearest-neighbor algorithm that merged closely related sequences to remove PCR and sequencing errors. Alignment of CDR3 sequences to IMGT reference sequences was used to assign V, D and J gene segments. For a sequence to be retained, a match of at least six nucleotides was required to both a V gene segment and a J gene segment. Rearrangements were classified as productive when the CDR3 lacked stop codons and remained in frame with V and J, and all other rearrangements were classified as non-productive. CDR3 was defined by IMGT convention, running from the second conserved V-encoded cysteine to the conserved J-encoded phenylalanine. In an earlier analysis of around 640 of the donors, sequences lacking an unambiguous match to a single V gene segment were excluded. An earlier analysis of several hundred of the donors called V segments functional above 56.7% productive rearrangements and segregating when the between-donor standard deviation exceeded 5%. To diagnose cytomegalovirus status from the catalog of TCR beta chain sequences, a statistical classification framework was built. V and J gene assignment, in a later analysis, came from comparing TCR nucleotide sequences with IMGT/GENE-DB human TR gene sequences. In a later analysis, CDR3 sequences and most-parsimonious VDJ recombination scenarios were assigned using the TCRdist pipeline. In a later analysis, each TCR beta chain was defined by its CDR3 amino acid sequence together with its V-gene family, and reads without a unique V-gene family were excluded. A later analysis removed 600 or so highly shared, low-generation-probability nucleotide sequences to deal with suspected cross-contamination and a sequencing artifact. For each public chain, a later analysis derived a clonal expansion index from normalized ranks of inferred template counts within each repertoire. In a later analysis, generation probabilities were computed using a VDJ recombination model fitted to out-of-frame rearrangements, and the results were checked against IGoR. A later analysis scored TCR-TCR, TCR-HLA and TCR-CMV co-occurrence with hypergeometric tests, applying a repertoire-size bias correction to TCR pairs. In a later analysis, false discovery rates were estimated by permuting HLA or CMV assignments 20 times. In a later analysis, co-occurring TCRs were grouped using DBSCAN, and TCRdist sequence similarity was added for clustering within HLA-allele-positive subsets. Co-occurrence clustering excluded repertoires with fewer than 30,000 or more than 120,000 public chains, plus five with anomalous nucleotide sharing. Here the immuneACCESS table is served through TCRdb, limited to in-frame sequences with V and J called. Missing clones are a known gap in these copies; in checked studies unresolved V genes cover under half, and the rest lacks a known reason. For V, J and clone size, that table is used; D and trimming come from the DNA. The sample's table covers about 130,000 clones. Clones ranked in the top ten supply roughly 1.6% of the sample.

The record originates from a study of cytomegalovirus exposure and HLA in healthy donors (dated by TCRdb to about 2017). Concerning the study at large: An earlier analysis of approximately 640 of the donors reported roughly 270 Gb of sequence data and 120 million or so unique TCR beta sequences from about 180 million T cells. Four or five DR-DQ haplotypes were handled as single units for association and clustering because linkage in the cohort was strong. Every discovery cohort repertoire had been produced on one sequencing platform. The number of donors typed differed by locus, with 629-630 for A, B, C, DRB1 and DQB1, 522 for DQA1, 600 to 610 for DPA1, and 400 to 490 for DPB1. A later genetic analysis took genome-wide SNP genotypes for about 55% of the 666 donors and used that subset as a discovery cohort. High-throughput TCR immunosequencing, statistical association of individual TCRs with disease status, and machine learning were combined to predict cytomegalovirus infection status. The aim of the study was to test whether cataloging public T cell receptors could identify signatures of past pathogen exposure. Besides the first cohort of 666 subjects, a separate validation cohort made up of over 100 different subjects was used. An early release that covered about 640 HLA-typed donors contained around 300 gigabases of sequencing data and 85 million to 100 million unique TCR sequences. Rather than drawing on any new phenotypic data, the later analysis identified candidate immune exposures from TCR beta sequences and the way those sequences occurred across donors. Across some 400 genotyped donors of the cohort, an average of about 250,000 unique TCR beta nucleotide sequences per donor were sequenced, and about a sixth of those sequences were non-productive. A later analysis re-analyzed previously published TCR beta repertoires from approximately 700 donors and added high-resolution HLA genotyping to study TCR occurrence patterns. HLA typing covered class I and class II loci at four-digit resolution. Using immunosequencing, the study profiled T cell repertoires from approximately 700 subjects and related those repertoires to cytomegalovirus serostatus. Of the roughly 400 genotyped donors, approximately 83% fell in the genetic ancestry cluster associated with self-reported Caucasian donors. An earlier analysis of roughly 580 of the donors used high-throughput TCR beta sequencing to judge whether each TCR beta V gene segment behaved as functional or pseudogenic. Donor age, sex, ethnicity and CMV serostatus were compiled together with the repertoire data.

Results and caveats for the whole study, not just this receptor: The 87-base-pair reads could not distinguish some IMGT-functional V segments, including TRBV6-2 and TRBV6-3, so those segments were excluded. A cluster of highly shared sequence variants was judged likely to represent a technical artifact of the sequencing pipeline. Most TCR sequences were seen in very few donors, while some public TCRs were found in many individuals. A later genetic analysis associated a missense DCLRE1C variant with V-gene and J-gene trimming of TCR beta chains, and an independent cohort replicated the association. Specific HLA alleles were associated with roughly 17,000 TCR beta sequences at a false discovery rate of 0.05 in a later analysis. A further reported finding was that TCR beta sequences accurately predicted the HLA-A and HLA-B alleles for most subjects in the first cohort. Only TCR beta chains were sequenced in this cohort, and the absence of alpha or paired-chain data limited detectable features. A later analysis reported that several top co-occurrence clusters appeared linked to parvovirus B19, influenza, CMV and Epstein-Barr virus. Immune exposure information for the cohort was limited to CMV serostatus. Because HLA typing was unavailable for some donors at each locus, only the typed subset was used in association tests. A total of 150 to 200 TCR beta chains were listed by the study as associated with cytomegalovirus. In a later genetic analysis, fewer N-insertions in productive TCRs were reported among donors in an Asian-associated ancestry cluster than the approximately 670-donor mean. In an earlier analysis of about 550 of the donors, most TCR beta V segments were observed in productive rearrangements about 87% or about 30% of the time, broadly matching IMGT annotations. The authors suggested that the approach could potentially be extended to other disease states and immunological phenotypes. Because counts were too low, fewer than 20 rarely observed V segments, including chromosome 9 orphons, were excluded from the earlier analysis of a few hundred of the donors. Three of the identified cytomegalovirus-associated TCR beta chains were confirmed in vitro to be specific for cytomegalovirus antigens. Sequencing depth was assumed to be roughly uniform across donors in the presence/absence analyses, though that assumption may not hold. The classifier was reported to diagnose cytomegalovirus status with high specificity and sensitivity in both the original cohort and the validation cohort. Correlated functional status among segregating V segments might be attributable to linkage disequilibrium, but an unknown experimental factor could not be ruled out. Assigning TCR associations to individual alleles was difficult when HLA alleles, especially DR and DQ, strongly co-occurred. According to a later analysis, TCR association rates differed among HLA loci, with DRB1 alleles showing the most associated TCRs and HLA-C alleles showing the fewest. Most CMV-associated TCR beta chains appeared to be HLA-restricted in a later analysis, and the HLA associations seemed to be driven largely by CMV exposure. In a later analysis, HLA-associated TCR beta chains were found to be more clonally expanded and to have lower generation probabilities than equally common non-associated chains.

Trimming takes 2 bases from V and 0 bases from J, and the germline ends sit 8 bases apart. From the cysteine up to the phenylalanine, the CDR3 has a length of 15 residues. The entry retains the CDR3 DNA only, 45 bases that are in frame from base 1. CDR1 SGHTA and CDR2 FQGNSA were looked up in the germline V gene. The cohort consisted of 650 to 850 healthy bone marrow donors. Cohort members were all nominally healthy when sampled, although unrecorded immune exposures were likely present. The donor tested CMV seronegative, placing the donor among the 350 or so seronegative members of the cohort. Each donor provided a peripheral blood sample, and peripheral blood mononuclear cells were used for TCR beta sequencing. Genomic DNA extraction from the blood cell samples was performed with the Qiagen DNeasy Blood Extraction Kit.

The chain uses TRBV7-2 and TRBJ1-3; a confident D gene designation cannot be given. The receptor was isolated from a woman aged 40 to 55 in good health and CMV-seronegative. The sequencing input was PBMCs. The nucleotide sequence is given as TGTGCCAGCAGCTTAAGAACAGCCTCTGGAAACACCATATATTTT. Translation gives CASSLRTASGNTIYF.